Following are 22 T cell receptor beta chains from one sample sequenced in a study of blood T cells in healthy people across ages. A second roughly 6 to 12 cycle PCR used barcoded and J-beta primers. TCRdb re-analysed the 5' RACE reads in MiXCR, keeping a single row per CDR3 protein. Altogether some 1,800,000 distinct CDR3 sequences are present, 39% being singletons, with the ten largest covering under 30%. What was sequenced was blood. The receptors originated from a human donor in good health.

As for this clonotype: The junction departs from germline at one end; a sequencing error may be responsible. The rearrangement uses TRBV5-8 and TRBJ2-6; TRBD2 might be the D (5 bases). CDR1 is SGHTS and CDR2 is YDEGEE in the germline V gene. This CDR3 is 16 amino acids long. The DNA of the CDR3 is TGTGCCGGCAGCTCGGGGAAAGAGGCCGGGGCCAACGTCCTGACTTTC. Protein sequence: CAGSSGKEAGANVLTF. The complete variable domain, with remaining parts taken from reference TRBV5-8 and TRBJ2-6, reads EAGVTQSPTHLIKTRGQQATLRCSPISGHTSVYWYQQALGLGLQFLLWYDEGEERNRGNFPPRFSGRQFPNYSSELNVNALELEDSALYLCAGSSGKEAGANVLTFGAGSRLTVL.

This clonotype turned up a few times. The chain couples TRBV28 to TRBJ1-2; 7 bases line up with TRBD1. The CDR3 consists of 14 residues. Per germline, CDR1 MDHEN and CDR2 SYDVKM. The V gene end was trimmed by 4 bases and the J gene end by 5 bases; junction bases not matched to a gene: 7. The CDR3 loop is CASSSDRDWYGYTF. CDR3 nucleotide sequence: TGTGCCAGCAGTTCCGACAGGGATTGGTATGGCTACACCTTC.

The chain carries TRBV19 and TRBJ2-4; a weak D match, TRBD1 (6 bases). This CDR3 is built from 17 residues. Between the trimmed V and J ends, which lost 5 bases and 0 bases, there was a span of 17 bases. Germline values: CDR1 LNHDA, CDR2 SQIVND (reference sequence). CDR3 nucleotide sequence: TGTGCCAGTAGTGCCCCTCGCCAGGGGTTAGCCAAAAACATTCAGTACTTC. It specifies CASSAPRQGLAKNIQYF.

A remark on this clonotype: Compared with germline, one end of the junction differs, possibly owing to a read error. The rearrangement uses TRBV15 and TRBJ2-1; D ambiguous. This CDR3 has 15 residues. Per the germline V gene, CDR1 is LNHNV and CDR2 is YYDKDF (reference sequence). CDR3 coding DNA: TGTGCCACCAGCAGCCAAGGATTAATCTACAATGAGCAGGTCTTC. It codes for CATSSQGLIYNEQVF.

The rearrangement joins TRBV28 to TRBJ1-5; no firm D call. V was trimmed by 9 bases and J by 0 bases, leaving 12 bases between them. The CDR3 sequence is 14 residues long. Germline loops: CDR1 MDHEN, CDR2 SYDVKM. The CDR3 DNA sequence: TGTGCCAGTCGACGGGGTGATAGCAATCAGCCCCAGCATTTT. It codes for CASRRGDSNQPQHF.

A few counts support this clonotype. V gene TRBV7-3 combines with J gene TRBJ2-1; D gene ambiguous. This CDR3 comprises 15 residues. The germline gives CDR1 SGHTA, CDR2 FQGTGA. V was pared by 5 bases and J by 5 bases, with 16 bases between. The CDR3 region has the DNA TGTGCCAGCAGCCGACTGTCCGGGCCTAACAATGAGCAGTTCTTC. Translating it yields CASSRLSGPNNEQFF.

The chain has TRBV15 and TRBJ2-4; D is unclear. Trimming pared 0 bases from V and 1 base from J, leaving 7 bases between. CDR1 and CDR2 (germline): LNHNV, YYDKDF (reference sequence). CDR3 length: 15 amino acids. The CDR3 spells CATSRESPAKNIQYF. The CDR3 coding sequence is TGTGCCACCAGCAGAGAGTCCCCCGCCAAAAACATTCAGTACTTC.

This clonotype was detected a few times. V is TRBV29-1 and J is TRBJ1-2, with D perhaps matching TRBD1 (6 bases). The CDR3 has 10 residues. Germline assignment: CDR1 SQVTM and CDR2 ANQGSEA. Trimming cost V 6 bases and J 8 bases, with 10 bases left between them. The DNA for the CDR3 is TGCAGCGTCTTAACAGGGGGCTACACCTTC. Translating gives CSVLTGGYTF.

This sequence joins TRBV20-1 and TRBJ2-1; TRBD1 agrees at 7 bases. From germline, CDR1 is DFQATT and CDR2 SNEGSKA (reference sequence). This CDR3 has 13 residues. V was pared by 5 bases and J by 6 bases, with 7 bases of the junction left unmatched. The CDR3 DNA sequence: TGCAGTGCTTTAAGGGGGCAAGGCAATGAGCAGTTCTTC. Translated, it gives CSALRGQGNEQFF.

The CDR3 loop is CASSPIGRAVQPQHF. The CDR3 nucleotides are TGTGCCAGCAGTCCTATTGGCAGGGCCGTTCAGCCCCAGCATTTT. This chain joins TRBV28 and TRBJ1-5; tentatively, D is TRBD1 (5 bases). CDR3 size: 15 residues. V was clipped by 5 bases and J by 6 bases, with 17 bases between them. CDR1 and CDR2 (germline): MDHEN, SYDVKM.

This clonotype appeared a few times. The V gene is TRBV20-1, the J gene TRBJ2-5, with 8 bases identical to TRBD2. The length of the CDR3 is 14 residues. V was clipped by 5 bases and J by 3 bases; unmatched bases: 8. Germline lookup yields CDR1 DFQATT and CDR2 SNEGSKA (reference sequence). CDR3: CSASRGLGKETQYF. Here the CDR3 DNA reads TGCAGTGCTTCTCGGGGACTAGGGAAAGAGACCCAGTACTTC.

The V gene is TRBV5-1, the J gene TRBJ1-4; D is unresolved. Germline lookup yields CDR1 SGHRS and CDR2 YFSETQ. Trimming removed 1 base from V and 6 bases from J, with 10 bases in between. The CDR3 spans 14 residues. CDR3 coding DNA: TGCGCCAGCAGCTTGTTCACAGCCGATGAAAAACTGTTTTTT. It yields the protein CASSLFTADEKLFF.

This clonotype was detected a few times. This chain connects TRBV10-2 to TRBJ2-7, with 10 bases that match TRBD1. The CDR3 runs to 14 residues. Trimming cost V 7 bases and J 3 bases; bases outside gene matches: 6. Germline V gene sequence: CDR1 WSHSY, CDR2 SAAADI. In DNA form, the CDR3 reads TGCGCCAGCAAACCGGGACAGGGGAACTACGAGCAGTACTTC. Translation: CASKPGQGNYEQYF.

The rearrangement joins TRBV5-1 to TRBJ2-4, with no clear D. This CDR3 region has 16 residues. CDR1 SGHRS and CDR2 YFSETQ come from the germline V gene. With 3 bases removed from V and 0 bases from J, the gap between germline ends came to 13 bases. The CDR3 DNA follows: TGCGCCAGCAGCTCGGCGACACTTCTAGCCAAAAACATTCAGTACTTC. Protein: CASSSATLLAKNIQYF. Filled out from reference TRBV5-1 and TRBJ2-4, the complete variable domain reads KAGVTQTPRYLIKTRGQQVTLSCSPISGHRSVSWYQQTPGQGLQFLFEYFSETQRNKGNFPGRFSGRQFSNSRSEMNVSTLELGDSALYLCASSSATLLAKNIQYFGAGTRLSVL.

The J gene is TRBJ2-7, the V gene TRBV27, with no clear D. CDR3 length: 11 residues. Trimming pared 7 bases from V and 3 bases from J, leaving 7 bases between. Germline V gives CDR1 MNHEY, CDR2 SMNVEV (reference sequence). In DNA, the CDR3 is TGTGCCAGCAATCGGAGCTACGAGCAGTACTTC. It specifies CASNRSYEQYF.

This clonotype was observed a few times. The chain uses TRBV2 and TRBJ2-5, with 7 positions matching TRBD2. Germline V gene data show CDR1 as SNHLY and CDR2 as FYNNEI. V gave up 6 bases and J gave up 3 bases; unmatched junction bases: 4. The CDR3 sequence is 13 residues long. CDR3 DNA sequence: TGTGCCAGCAGGAGTCTAGCGGAAGAGACCCAGTACTTC. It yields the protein CASRSLAEETQYF.

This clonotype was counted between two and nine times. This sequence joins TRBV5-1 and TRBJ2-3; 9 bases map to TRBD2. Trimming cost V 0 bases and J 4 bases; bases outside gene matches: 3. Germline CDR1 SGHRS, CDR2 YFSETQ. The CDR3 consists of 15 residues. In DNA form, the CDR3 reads TGCGCCAGCAGCTTGGTTCCTAGCGGGGCAGATACGCAGTATTTT. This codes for CASSLVPSGADTQYF.

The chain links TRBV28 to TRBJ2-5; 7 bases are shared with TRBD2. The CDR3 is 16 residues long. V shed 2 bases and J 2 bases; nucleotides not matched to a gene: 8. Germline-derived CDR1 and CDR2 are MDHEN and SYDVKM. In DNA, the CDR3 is TGTGCCAGCAGTTTACTTGGCGGGGGACCTCAAGAGACCCAGTACTTC. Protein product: CASSLLGGGPQETQYF.

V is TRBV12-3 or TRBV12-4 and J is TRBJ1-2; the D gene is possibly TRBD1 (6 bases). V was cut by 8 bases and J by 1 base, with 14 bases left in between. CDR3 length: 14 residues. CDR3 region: CASAFGGLNYGYTF. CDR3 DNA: TGTGCCAGCGCCTTCGGGGGGCTTAACTATGGCTACACCTTC.

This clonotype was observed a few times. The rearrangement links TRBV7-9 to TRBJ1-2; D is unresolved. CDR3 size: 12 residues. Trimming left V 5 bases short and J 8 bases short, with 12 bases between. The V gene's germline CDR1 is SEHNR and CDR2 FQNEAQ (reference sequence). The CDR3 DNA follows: TGTGCCAGCAGCCGATTAGAACGAGGCTACACCTTC. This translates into CASSRLERGYTF.

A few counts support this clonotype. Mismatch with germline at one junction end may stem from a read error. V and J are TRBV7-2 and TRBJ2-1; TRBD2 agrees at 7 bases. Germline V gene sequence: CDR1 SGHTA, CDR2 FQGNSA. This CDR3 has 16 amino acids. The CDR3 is CASSLRGGSGYNEQFF. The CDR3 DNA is TGTGCTAGCAGCCTCCGCGGAGGTAGCGGGTACAATGAGCAGTTCTTC.

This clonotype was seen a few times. Here the CDR3 reads CASSFSALNTEAFF. DNA of the CDR3: TGTGCCAGCAGCTTTTCCGCCCTGAACACTGAAGCTTTCTTT. The chain has TRBV7-9 and TRBJ1-1; D remains ambiguous. Germline V gives CDR1 SEHNR, CDR2 FQNEAQ (reference sequence). The CDR3 is made up of 14 amino acids. The V gene lost 3 bases and the J gene lost 0 bases, with 8 bases spanning the gap.